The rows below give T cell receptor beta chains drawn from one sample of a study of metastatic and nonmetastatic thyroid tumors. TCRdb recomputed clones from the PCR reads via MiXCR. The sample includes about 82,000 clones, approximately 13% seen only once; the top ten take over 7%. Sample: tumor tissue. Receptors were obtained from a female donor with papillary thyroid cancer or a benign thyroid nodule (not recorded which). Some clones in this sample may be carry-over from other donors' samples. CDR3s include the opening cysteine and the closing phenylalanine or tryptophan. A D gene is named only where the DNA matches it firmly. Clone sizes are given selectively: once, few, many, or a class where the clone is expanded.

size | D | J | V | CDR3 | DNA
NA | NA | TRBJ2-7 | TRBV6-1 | CACSDYRDSYEHYF | TGTGCCTGCAGTGATTACAGGGACTCCTACGAGCATTACTTC
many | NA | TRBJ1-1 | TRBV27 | CASSLIQKNTEAFF | TGTGCCAGCAGTTTAATTCAGAAGAACACTGAAGCTTTCTTT
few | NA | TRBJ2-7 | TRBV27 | CASSRTNVAYEQYF | TGTGCCAGCAGTCGGACTAACGTTGCCTACGAGCAGTACTTC
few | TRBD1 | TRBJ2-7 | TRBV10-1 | CASSDAGGYEQYF | TGCGCCAGCAGCGATGCAGGGGGCTACGAGCAGTACTTC
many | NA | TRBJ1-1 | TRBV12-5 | CASGLDGSEAFF | TGTGCTAGTGGTTTGGATGGTAGTGAAGCTTTCTTT
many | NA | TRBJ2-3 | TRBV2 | CASSESLPDTQYF | TGTGCCAGCAGTGAATCCCTCCCAGATACGCAGTATTTT
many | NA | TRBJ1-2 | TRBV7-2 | CASRVQGTYGYTF | TGTGCCAGCAGGGTCCAGGGTACTTATGGCTACACCTTC
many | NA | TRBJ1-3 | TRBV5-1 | CASSLRRMSGNTIYF | TGCGCCAGCAGTCTCAGGAGGATGTCTGGAAACACCATATATTTT
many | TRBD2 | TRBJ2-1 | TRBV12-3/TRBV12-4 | CASSFSGSWDEQFF | TGTGCCAGCAGTTTTAGCGGGAGTTGGGATGAGCAGTTCTTC
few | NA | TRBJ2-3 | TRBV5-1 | CASSLGQLFWTDTQYF | TGCGCCAGCAGCTTGGGACAGTTATTTTGGACAGATACGCAGTATTTT
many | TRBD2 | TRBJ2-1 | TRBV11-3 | CASSLEGLAYEQFF | TGTGCCAGCAGCTTGGAGGGACTAGCCTATGAGCAGTTCTTC
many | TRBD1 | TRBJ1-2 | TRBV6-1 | CASSIGQGHLSGGYTF | TGTGCCAGCAGTATAGGACAGGGTCATCTTTCGGGTGGCTACACCTTC
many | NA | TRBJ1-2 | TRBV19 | CASSMQDRPHYGYTF | TGTGCCAGTAGTATGCAGGACAGACCACACTATGGCTACACCTTC
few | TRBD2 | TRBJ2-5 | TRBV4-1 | CASSQLSGPRATQYF | TGCGCCAGCAGCCAACTTAGCGGGCCCCGGGCAACCCAGTACTTC
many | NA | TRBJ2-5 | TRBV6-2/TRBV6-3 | CANARTSQETQYF | TGTGCCAACGCCCGGACTTCACAAGAGACCCAGTACTTC
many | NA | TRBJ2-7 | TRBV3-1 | CASSQGTRYEQYF | TGTGCCAGCAGCCAAGGCACCCGGTACGAGCAGTACTTC
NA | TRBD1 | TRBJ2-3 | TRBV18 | CASSPPGQTGADTQYF | TGTGCCAGCTCACCGCCGGGACAGACGGGCGCAGATACGCAGTATTTT
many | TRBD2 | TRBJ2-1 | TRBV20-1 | CSAETIRSAGAKYNEQFF | TGCAGTGCTGAAACGATTCGTTCGGCGGGAGCAAAGTACAATGAGCAGTTCTTC
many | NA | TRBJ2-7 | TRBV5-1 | CASSYFRSPQTYEQYF | TGCGCCAGCAGCTACTTCAGGTCCCCACAGACTTACGAGCAGTACTTC
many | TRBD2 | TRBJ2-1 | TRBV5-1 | CASSFGLAGPSYNEQFF | TGCGCCAGCAGCTTCGGACTAGCGGGTCCCTCTTACAATGAGCAGTTCTTC
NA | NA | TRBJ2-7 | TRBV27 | CASSVGEVLTNYEQYF | TGTGCCAGCTCTGTGGGGGAGGTTCTCACAAACTACGAGCAGTACTTC
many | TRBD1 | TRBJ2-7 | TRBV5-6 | CASSRGQGATEQYF | TGTGCCAGCAGCCGGGGACAGGGCGCTACTGAGCAGTACTTC
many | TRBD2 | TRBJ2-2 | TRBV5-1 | CASSTGTSGAGELFF | TGCGCCAGCAGCACTGGGACTAGCGGCGCCGGGGAGCTGTTTTTT
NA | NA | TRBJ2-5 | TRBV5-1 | CASSFGAGEAIMETQYF | TGCGCCAGCAGCTTTGGCGCCGGGGAGGCCATTATGGAGACCCAGTACTTC
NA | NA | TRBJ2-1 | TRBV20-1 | CSAGSPLADYSYNEKFF | TGCAGTGCTGGATCCCCTCTAGCTGACTACTCCTACAATGAGAAGTTCTTC
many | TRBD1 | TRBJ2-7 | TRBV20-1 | CSVATGTGVDEQYF | TGCAGTGTCGCCACCGGGACAGGGGTAGACGAGCAGTACTTC
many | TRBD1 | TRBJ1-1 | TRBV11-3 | CASSSAGTGATEAFF | TGTGCCAGCAGCTCCGCGGGTACAGGGGCTACTGAAGCTTTCTTT
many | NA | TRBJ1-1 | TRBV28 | CASSIRTALRGDDTEAFF | TGTGCCAGCAGTATCAGGACAGCTCTTAGAGGGGACGACACTGAAGCTTTCTTT
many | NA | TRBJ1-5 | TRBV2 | CASSENSVNQPQHF | TGTGCCAGCAGTGAGAACAGTGTCAATCAGCCCCAGCATTTT
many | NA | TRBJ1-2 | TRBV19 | CASSEKRTTLGYGYTF | TGTGCCAGTAGTGAGAAGAGGACAACCTTGGGCTATGGCTACACCTTC
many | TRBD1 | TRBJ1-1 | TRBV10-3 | CAINRDRGQTEAFF | TGTGCCATCAACAGGGACAGGGGGCAAACTGAAGCTTTCTTT
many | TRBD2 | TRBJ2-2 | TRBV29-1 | CSVELAGAGELFF | TGCAGCGTTGAACTAGCGGGAGCCGGGGAGCTGTTTTTT
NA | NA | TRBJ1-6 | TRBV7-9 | CASSLVGPLHF | TGTGCCAGCAGCTTAGTTGGTCCCCTCCACTTT
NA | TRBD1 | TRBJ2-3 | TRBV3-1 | CASSPGGGHTDTQYF | TGTGCCAGCAGTCCAGGGGGCGGGCACACAGATACGCAGTATTTT
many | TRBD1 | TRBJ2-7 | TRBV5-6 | CASSLVTGEGEQYF | TGTGCCAGCAGCTTGGTGACAGGGGAAGGCGAGCAGTACTTC
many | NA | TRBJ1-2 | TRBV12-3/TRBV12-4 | CASSLGYGYTF | TGTGCCAGCAGTTTAGGCTATGGCTACACCTTC
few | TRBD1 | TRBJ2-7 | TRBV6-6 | CASSYGGNRGLLSHEQYF | TGTGCCAGCAGTTATGGTGGAAACAGGGGGTTGCTGTCGCACGAGCAGTACTTC
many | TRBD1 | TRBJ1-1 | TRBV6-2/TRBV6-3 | CASGGDRGAWNTEAFF | TGTGCCAGCGGTGGCGACAGGGGTGCTTGGAACACTGAAGCTTTCTTT
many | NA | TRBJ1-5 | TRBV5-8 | CASSLEGLSNQPQHF | TGTGCCAGCAGCTTGGAGGGTCTTAGCAATCAGCCCCAGCATTTT
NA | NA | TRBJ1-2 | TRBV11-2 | CASSPGPRYGYTF | TGTGCCAGCAGCCCCGGACCGCGCTATGGCTACACCTTC
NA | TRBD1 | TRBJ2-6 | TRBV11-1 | CASSSYPGQGAGANVLTF | TGTGCCAGCAGCTCCTACCCCGGACAGGGTGCTGGGGCCAACGTCCTGACTTTC
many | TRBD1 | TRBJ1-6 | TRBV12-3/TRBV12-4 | CASSPTTGLNSPLHF | TGTGCCAGCAGTCCGACGACAGGGTTGAATTCACCCCTCCACTTT
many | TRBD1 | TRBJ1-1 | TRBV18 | CASSQLDRGGTEAFF | TGTGCCAGCTCACAGTTAGACAGGGGTGGCACTGAAGCTTTCTTT
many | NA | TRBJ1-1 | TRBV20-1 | CSASSGPMNTEAFF | TGCAGTGCTAGTTCGGGGCCTATGAACACTGAAGCTTTCTTT
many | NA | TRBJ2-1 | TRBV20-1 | CSSYSYNEQFF | TGCAGTAGTTATTCCTACAATGAGCAGTTCTTC
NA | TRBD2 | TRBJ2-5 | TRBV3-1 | CASSQRLAGEETQYF | TGTGCCAGCAGCCAACGACTAGCGGGAGAAGAGACCCAGTACTTC
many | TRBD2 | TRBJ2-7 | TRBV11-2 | CASSSGTSGHSYEQYF | TGTGCCAGCAGCTCTGGGACTAGCGGGCACTCCTACGAGCAGTACTTC
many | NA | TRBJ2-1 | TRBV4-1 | CASSAEDNEQFF | TGCGCCAGCAGCGCAGAAGACAATGAGCAGTTCTTC
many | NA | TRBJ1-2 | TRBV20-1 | CSASNYYGYTF | TGCAGTGCTAGCAACTACTATGGCTACACCTTC
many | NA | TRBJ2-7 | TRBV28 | CASTPQIQNYEQYF | TGTGCCAGCACCCCCCAAATTCAGAACTACGAGCAGTACTTC
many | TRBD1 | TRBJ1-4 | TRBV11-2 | CASSRDRVNEKLFF | TGTGCCAGCAGCCGGGACAGGGTAAATGAAAAACTGTTTTTT
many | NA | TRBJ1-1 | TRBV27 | CASSPRSRMNTEAFF | TGTGCCAGCAGTCCTAGATCCAGAATGAACACTGAAGCTTTCTTT
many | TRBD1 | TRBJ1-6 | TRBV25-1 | CASSLTGGNSPLHF | TGTGCCAGCAGTCTGACAGGGGGAAACTCACCCCTCCACTTT
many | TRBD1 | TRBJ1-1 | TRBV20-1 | CSARIGGGGSTEAFF | TGCAGTGCTAGAATTGGAGGGGGCGGGAGCACTGAAGCTTTCTTT
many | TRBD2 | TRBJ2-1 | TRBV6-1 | CASSVREGGEQFF | TGTGCCAGCAGTGTCAGGGAGGGAGGTGAGCAGTTCTTC
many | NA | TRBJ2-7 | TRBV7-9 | CASSDLSSYEQYF | TGTGCCTCCAGTGATTTGAGCTCCTACGAGCAGTACTTC
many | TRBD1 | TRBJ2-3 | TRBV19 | CASSQGAGETDTQYF | TGTGCCAGTAGTCAGGGGGCGGGCGAAACAGATACGCAGTATTTT
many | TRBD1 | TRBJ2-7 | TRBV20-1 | CSAREDRVGGEQYF | TGCAGTGCTAGAGAGGACAGGGTCGGGGGCGAGCAGTACTTC
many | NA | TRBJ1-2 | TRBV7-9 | CASSFTSGDYGYTF | TGTGCCAGCAGCTTTACCTCGGGGGACTATGGCTACACCTTC
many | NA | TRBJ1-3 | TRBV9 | CASSVEGLGVNTIYF | TGTGCCAGCAGCGTAGAGGGTCTCGGCGTGAACACCATATATTTT